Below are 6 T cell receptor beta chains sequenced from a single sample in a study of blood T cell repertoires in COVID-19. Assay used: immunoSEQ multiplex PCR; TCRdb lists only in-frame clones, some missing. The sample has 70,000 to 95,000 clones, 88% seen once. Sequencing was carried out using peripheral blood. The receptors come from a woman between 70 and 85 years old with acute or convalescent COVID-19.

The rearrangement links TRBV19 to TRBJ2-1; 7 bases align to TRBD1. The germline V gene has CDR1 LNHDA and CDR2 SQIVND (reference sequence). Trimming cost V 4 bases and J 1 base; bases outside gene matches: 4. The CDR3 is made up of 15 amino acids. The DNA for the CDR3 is TGTGCCAGTAGTACAGAGGGACAGTCCTACAATGAGCAGTTCTTC. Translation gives CASSTEGQSYNEQFF.

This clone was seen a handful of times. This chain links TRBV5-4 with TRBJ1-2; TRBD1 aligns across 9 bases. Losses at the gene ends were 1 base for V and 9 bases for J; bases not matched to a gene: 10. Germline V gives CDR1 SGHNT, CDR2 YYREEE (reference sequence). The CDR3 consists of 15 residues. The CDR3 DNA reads TGTGCCAGCAGCTTGCCCTACAGGGGGCAGAAACGCTACACCTTC. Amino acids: CASSLPYRGQKRYTF.

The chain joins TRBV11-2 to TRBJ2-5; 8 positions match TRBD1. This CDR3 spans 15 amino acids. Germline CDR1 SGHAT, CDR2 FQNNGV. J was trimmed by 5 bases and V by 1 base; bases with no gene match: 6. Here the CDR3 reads CASSLGYRGYETQYF. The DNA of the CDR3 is TGTGCCAGCAGCTTAGGTTACAGGGGGTATGAGACCCAGTACTTC.

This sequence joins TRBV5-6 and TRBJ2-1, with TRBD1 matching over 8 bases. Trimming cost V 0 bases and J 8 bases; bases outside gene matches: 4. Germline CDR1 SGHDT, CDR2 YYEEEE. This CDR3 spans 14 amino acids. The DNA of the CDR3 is TGTGCCAGCAGCTTGGTAGGACAGGGTGATGAGCAGTTCTTC. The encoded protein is CASSLVGQGDEQFF.

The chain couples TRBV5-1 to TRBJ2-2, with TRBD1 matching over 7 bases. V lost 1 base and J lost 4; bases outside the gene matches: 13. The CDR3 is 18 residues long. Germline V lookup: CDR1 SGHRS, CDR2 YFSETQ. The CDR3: CASSLRGTASSGTGELFF. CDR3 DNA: TGCGCCAGCAGCTTGAGGGGGACAGCGTCCTCTGGCACCGGGGAGCTGTTTTTT.

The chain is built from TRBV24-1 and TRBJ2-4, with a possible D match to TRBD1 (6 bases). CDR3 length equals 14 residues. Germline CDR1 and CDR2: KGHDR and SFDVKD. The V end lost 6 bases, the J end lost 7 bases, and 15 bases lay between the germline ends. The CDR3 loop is CATSSLAQGNIQYF. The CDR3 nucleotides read TGTGCCACCAGTTCGTTGGCGCAGGGGAACATTCAGTACTTC.